This passage covers 5 T cell receptor beta chains from one sample sequenced in a study of Graves' ophthalmopathy and Graves' hyperthyroidism (dated by TCRdb to 2016 to 2019). The sample was run on an Illumina HiSeq 2000. TCR beta CDR3 regions were amplified from RNA transcripts for repertoire sequencing. A first-round RT-PCR used HTBI primers with the Qiagen OneStep RT-PCR kit, followed by a second-round multiplex PCR, size selection and purification. Using fastp trimming at Q25 and MiXCR clonotype assembly, TCRdb reanalyzed the public sequencing data and kept in-frame beta chains. One record per CDR3 amino acid sequence lists the most common genes and DNA. For this sample there are under 350,000 distinct CDR3 sequences; 15% to 20% appear just once. The top ten constitute 9% to 15% of the sample. Sequencing was done on a sample of peripheral blood. Receptor source: an adult man with Graves' ophthalmopathy.

This CDR3 reads CASSPPGTLNYEQYF. The CDR3 region has the DNA TGTGCCAGCTCACCACCCGGGACCCTGAATTACGAGCAGTACTTC. This chain uses TRBV18 with TRBJ2-7, with D perhaps given as TRBD1 or TRBD2 (5 bases each). This CDR3 has 15 residues. From germline, CDR1 is KGHSH and CDR2 LQKENI. With 0 bases removed from V and 4 bases from J, the gap between germline ends came to 13 bases.

This clonotype has ten or more counts. The genes are TRBV4-1 and TRBJ2-5; 7 bases line up with TRBD1. Germline V gene data show CDR1 as MGHRA and CDR2 as YSYEKL. After removal of 4 bases from V and 7 bases from J, the junction contained 12 bases not matched to a gene. CDR3 length: 15 amino acids. The CDR3 sequence: CASSPGTDTPRTQYF. The CDR3 nucleotides read TGCGCCAGCAGCCCCGGGACAGACACCCCAAGGACCCAGTACTTC.

This clonotype was counted ten times or more. This chain joins TRBV13 and TRBJ1-2; a weak D match, TRBD1 (5 bases). V lost 5 bases and J lost 5, with 15 bases in between. CDR1 PRHDT and CDR2 FYEKMQ come from the germline V gene (reference sequence). CDR3 length equals 14 residues. CDR3 in DNA: TGTGCCAGCAGCCGGATGGGGCAGGGTTATGGCTACACCTTC. Its protein product is CASSRMGQGYGYTF.

The table lists this clonotype with many counts. The chain links TRBV28 to TRBJ1-1, with D maybe TRBD1 (6 bases). Trimming shortened V by 6 bases and J by 1 base, and 15 bases separated the two germline ends. Looked up from germline, CDR1 is MDHEN and CDR2 is SYDVKM. The CDR3 loop spans 15 amino acids. The CDR3, as DNA: TGTGCCAGCAGATCGCAGGGGTGGAGGAACACTGAAGCTTTCTTT. It translates to CASRSQGWRNTEAFF.

The chain links TRBV6-2 or TRBV6-3 to TRBJ1-2; the D is unclear. Trimming removed 1 base from V and 4 bases from J, with 7 bases in between. The CDR3 has 13 amino acids. The germline V gene encodes CDR1 MNHEY and CDR2 SVGEGT. CDR3 sequence: CASSYWETYGYTF. The DNA of the CDR3 is TGTGCCAGCAGTTACTGGGAGACCTATGGCTACACCTTC.